This T cell receptor beta chain was recovered during a study of cytomegalovirus exposure and HLA in healthy donors. Study-level background: Unique TCRs numbering some 93 million, obtained from HLA-typed donors, made up an early data release. Findings of the study overall: A prior analysis recorded that most TCR beta V segments were productive about 87% or about 30% of the time. A missense variant in DCLRE1C was later tied to TCR beta V- and J-gene trimming. Among donors in an Asian-associated ancestry cluster, a later analysis reportedly found fewer N-insertions than the roughly 680-donor mean.

The V end lost 4 bases, the J end lost 1 base, and 16 bases lay between the germline ends. CDR3 size: 16 residues. The table lists this clone with a few counts. The antigen is not known. The PCR employed 60 Vbeta primers together with 13 Jbeta primers. Clones were sequenced by immunoSEQ multiplex PCR, and TCRdb holds only the in-frame ones, with some missing. This sample carries approximately 77,000 clones, over 70% of them seen once, and the ten largest clones take approximately 7.2%. The chain couples TRBV23-1 to TRBJ1-1; D remains ambiguous. TRBV23-1 is given ORF status, its function remaining uncertain. Sequenced: PBMCs. This sequence originates from a woman aged 40 to 55 in good health and CMV-seronegative. The CDR3 spells CASSRDNQIKNTEAFF. Written as DNA, the CDR3 is TGCGCCAGCAGTCGCGATAACCAAATAAAGAACACTGAAGCTTTCTTT.